This TCR beta chain came from a study of beta chain features in type 1 diabetes (dated by TCRdb to about 2018). About the study as a whole: Mean age, gender distribution, total cell number and subset yield were not different between patients and healthy donors. The study compared the TCRB repertoires of sorted circulating CD4+ T cell subsets in recently diagnosed type 1 diabetes patients with those in matched healthy donors. A total of roughly 99,000,000 sorted cells were examined across all samples, and the number of cells per subset was strongly correlated with RNA yield. Regulatory and stem cell-like memory subsets were obtained from only 8 patients and roughly 8 healthy donors, while naive and central memory subsets were obtained from all 28 donors. Points the paper makes about the study in general: Type 1 diabetes patients showed a moderate but significant shortening of TCRB CDR3 length in all four CD4+ subsets. Only small numbers of individuals were included in the HLA sub-analyses, which left unresolved whether HLA type had any influence on TCRB rearrangement. Naive, central memory and regulatory TCRB repertoires appeared to be more similar among patients than among healthy donors. PCR may preferentially amplify shorter templates, but because patient and control samples were amplified and corrected together, any resulting skew would affect both groups equally. At VDJ recombination sites, patients with type 1 diabetes made fewer insertions and deleted more nucleotides, a pattern implying thymic rearrangement abnormalities. Because cDNA was sequenced instead of genomic DNA, highly expressing activated cells could be over-represented, though the groups showed no difference in activation or CD3 levels.

The CDR3 goes from the cysteine to the phenylalanine over 14 residues. Just CDR3 DNA is preserved here, 42 bases in frame from base 1. The germline V gene gives CDR1 as SGHRS and CDR2 as YFSETQ. V is cut back by 4 bases and J by 3 bases, with 4 bases in the junction unmatched. For this clone: It lacks a known antigen. No clone much larger than this one lies a single base away; base qualities are absent. Distinct nucleotide sequences in the sample also encode this CDR3.

The entire isolated RNA was reverse transcribed using the High Capacity cDNA Reverse Transcription Kit, and thus expressed TCRB transcripts were sequenced. Naive, central memory and regulatory T cell samples underwent deep immunoSEQ sequencing, averaging about 3.57 million total reads per sample. Sorted cells were lysed in RLT buffer and RNA was extracted with DNase-treated RNeasy Micro or Mini kits, depending on cell number. Each cell subset was processed on its own to prevent cross-contamination, while patient and healthy donor samples were processed together. Using the immunoSEQ multiplex PCR, TCRB sequences were amplified from cDNA into 87-bp fragments spanning the CDR3 region. Amplicons were sequenced on the Illumina HiSeq platform. As for how the authors treated the data: Synthetic template baselines were used to correct PCR bias computationally, reads within Hamming distance 2 were collapsed together, and singletons that could not be merged were discarded. Reads were aligned to IMGT to assign V, D and J genes, CDR3 length, and insertions or deletions at six rearrangement sites. Within each subset, clonotype counts were normalized to sorted cell number, after which true diversity and Gini coefficients were computed with the tcR R package. Repertoire sharing was quantified using the overlap coefficient calculated on TCRB nucleotide sequences. Out-of-frame TCRB sequences from naive cells were analyzed to stand in for the pre-selection repertoire. Here the immuneACCESS table is served through TCRdb, limited to in-frame sequences with V and J called. Missing clones are a known gap in these copies; in checked studies unresolved V genes cover under half, and the rest lacks a known reason. V and J calls and clone size are those listed in that table; D and trimming were worked out from the DNA. This sample holds 680,000 or so clones; around 15% were observed only once. About 0.02% of the sample rests with the top ten.

Each donor gave one peripheral blood draw, approximately 120 mL on average, collected into heparinised tubes. A BD FACSAria II and a panel including CD45RO, CCR7, CD25, CD127, CD95 and CD27 were used to sort naive, central memory, regulatory and stem cell-like memory CD4+ T cells. All sorted populations exceeded 98% purity. PBMCs were isolated immediately by Lymphoprep density gradient centrifugation and stained directly without culture. To minimize batch effects, samples were stained and sorted in pairs, one healthy donor with one patient per experiment. The chain was built from TRBV5-1 and TRBJ1-1, with 9 junctional bases fitting TRBD1. This TCR was sampled from a man aged 18 to 35 with type 1 diabetes. The sample comprised naive CD4+ T cells from blood. What the cell subset or site label conveys for this sample: true naive CD4+ T cells. Read as DNA, the sequence is TGCGCCAGCAGCAGACAGGGGGTGGACACTGAAGCTTTCTTT. The translation is CASSRQGVDTEAFF. With the portions outside the CDR3 filled from the reference TRBV5-1 and TRBJ1-1 genes, the complete variable region becomes KAGVTQTPRYLIKTRGQQVTLSCSPISGHRSVSWYQQTPGQGLQFLFEYFSETQRNKGNFPGRFSGRQFSNSRSEMNVSTLELGDSALYLCASSRQGVDTEAFFGQGTRLTVV.